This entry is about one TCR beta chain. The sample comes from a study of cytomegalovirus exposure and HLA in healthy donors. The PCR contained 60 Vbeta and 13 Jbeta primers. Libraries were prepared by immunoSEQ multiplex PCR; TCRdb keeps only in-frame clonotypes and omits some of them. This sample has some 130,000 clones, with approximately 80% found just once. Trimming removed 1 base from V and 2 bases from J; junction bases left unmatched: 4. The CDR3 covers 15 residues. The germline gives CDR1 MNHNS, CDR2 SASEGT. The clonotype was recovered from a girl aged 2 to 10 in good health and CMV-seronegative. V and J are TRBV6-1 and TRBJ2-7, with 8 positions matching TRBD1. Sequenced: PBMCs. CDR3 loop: CASSEGDRRTYEQYF. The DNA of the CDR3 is TGTGCCAGCAGTGAAGGGGACAGGCGGACCTACGAGCAGTACTTC.